The present T cell receptor beta chain was sequenced within a study of blood T cell repertoires in COVID-19. At the level of the study: The samples span acute and convalescent COVID-19 from the United States, Italy and Spain. Sources were T cells, B-cell-depleted T cells, or PBMCs; the material itself was cDNA or gDNA.

This clone was observed once. In the authors' methods: From reference gene primer amplification, estimates of nucleated cell counts were derived. Repertoires were generated with immunoSEQ multiplex PCR, while TCRdb's copy carries only in-frame clones and drops some. V and J calls plus clone size are reproduced from that table; the DNA served to infer D and trimming. The table lists tens of thousands of clones, roughly 80% of them singletons. Germline V gene data show CDR1 as ENHRY and CDR2 as SYGVKD. Between the trimmed V and J ends, which lost 1 base and 4 bases, there was a span of 5 bases. The CDR3 covers 13 residues.

The material sequenced was peripheral blood. The chain carries TRBV10-3 and TRBJ1-5; D remains ambiguous. The clonotype originates from a woman in her sixties or seventies with acute or convalescent COVID-19. This CDR3 reads CAISEFGNQPQHF. In DNA, the CDR3 is TGTGCCATCAGTGAGTTCGGGAATCAGCCCCAGCATTTT.